One T cell receptor beta chain is described in this entry. Its antigen is unidentified. These data originate in a study of STAT3 mutations in large granular lymphocyte leukemia. Study-level points and caveats: In several patients, dominant TCR clone burden exceeded STAT3 mutant burden. In T-cell large granular lymphocyte leukemia, about half of patients showed multiple immunodominant subclonotypes.

V shed 3 bases, J shed 7 bases, and the junction held 13 bases outside the gene matches. Germline V gene sequence: CDR1 SGHKS, CDR2 YYEKEE (reference sequence). The CDR3 runs to 17 residues. This table comes from immunoSEQ multiplex PCR, and its TCRdb copy is limited to in-frame clones, with some not included. The top ten hold 0.4% to 0.55% of the sample, which has about 42,000 clones, roughly three quarters seen once. The receptor was derived from a human donor with T large granular lymphocyte leukemia. Some clones in this sample may be carry-over from other donors' samples. Specimen: PBMCs. V is TRBV5-5 and J is TRBJ1-4; TRBD1 aligns across 9 bases. Here the CDR3 reads CASSSSTGGMVGEKLFF. For the CDR3, the DNA is TGTGCCAGCAGCTCGAGCACAGGGGGCATGGTTGGTGAAAAACTGTTTTTT.